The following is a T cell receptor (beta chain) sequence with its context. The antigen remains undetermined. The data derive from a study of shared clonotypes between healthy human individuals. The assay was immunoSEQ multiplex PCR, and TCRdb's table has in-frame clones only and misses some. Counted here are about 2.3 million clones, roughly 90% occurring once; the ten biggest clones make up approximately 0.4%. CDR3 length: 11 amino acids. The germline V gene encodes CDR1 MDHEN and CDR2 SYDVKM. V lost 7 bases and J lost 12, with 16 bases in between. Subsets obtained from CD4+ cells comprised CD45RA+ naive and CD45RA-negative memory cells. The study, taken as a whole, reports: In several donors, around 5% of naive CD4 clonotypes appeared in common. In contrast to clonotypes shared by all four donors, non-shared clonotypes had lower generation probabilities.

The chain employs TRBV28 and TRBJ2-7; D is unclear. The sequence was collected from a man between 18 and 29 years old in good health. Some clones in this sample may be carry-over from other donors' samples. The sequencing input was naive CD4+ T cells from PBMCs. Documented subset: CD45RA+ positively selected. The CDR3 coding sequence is TGTGCCAGCATATCCACCCGCCGGGCGTACTTC. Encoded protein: CASISTRRAYF.